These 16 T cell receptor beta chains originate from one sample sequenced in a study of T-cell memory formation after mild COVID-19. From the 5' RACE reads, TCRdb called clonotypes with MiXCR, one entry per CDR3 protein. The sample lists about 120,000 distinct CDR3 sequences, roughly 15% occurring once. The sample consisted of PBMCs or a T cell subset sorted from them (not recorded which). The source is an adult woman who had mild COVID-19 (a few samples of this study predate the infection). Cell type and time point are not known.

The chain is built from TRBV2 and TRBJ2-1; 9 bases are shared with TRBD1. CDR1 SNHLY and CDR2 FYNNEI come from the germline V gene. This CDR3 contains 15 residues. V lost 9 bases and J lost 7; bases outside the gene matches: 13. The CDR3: CASSSPYRGRNEQFF. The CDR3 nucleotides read TGTGCCAGTAGTTCTCCCTACAGGGGGCGGAATGAGCAGTTCTTC.

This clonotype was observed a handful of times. CDR3 amino acids: CASSQETTSGKSGELFF. CDR3 nucleotides: TGCGCCAGCAGCCAAGAAACAACTAGCGGGAAGTCCGGGGAGCTGTTTTTT. The chain employs TRBV4-3 and TRBJ2-2; TRBD2 aligns across 10 bases. This CDR3 has 17 amino acids. After removal of 0 bases from V and 6 bases from J, the junction contained 7 bases not matched to a gene. Germline V gene lookup returns CDR1 LGHNA and CDR2 YSLEER.

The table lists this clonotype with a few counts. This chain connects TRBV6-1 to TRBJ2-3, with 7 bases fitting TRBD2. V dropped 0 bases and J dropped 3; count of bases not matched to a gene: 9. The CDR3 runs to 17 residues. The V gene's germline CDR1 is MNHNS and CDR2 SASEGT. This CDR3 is CASSEAPAGFMTDTQYF. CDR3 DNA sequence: TGTGCCAGCAGTGAAGCGCCAGCGGGGTTTATGACAGATACGCAGTATTTT.

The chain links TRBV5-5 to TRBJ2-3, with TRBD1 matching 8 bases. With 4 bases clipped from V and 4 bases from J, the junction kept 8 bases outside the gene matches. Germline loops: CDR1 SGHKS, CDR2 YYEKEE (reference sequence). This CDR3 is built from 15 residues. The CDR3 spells CASSVLGQGADTQYF. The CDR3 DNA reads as TGTGCCAGCAGCGTTCTAGGACAGGGAGCAGATACGCAGTATTTT.

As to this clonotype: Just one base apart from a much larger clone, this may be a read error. CDR3 loop: CSDPFGGSSTDTQYF. CDR3 nucleotides: TGCAGTGATCCCTTCGGCGGATCTAGCACAGATACGCAGTATTTT. The chain uses TRBV20-1 and TRBJ2-3; no definite D call. The CDR3 extends over 15 amino acids. Per the germline V gene, CDR1 is DFQATT and CDR2 is SNEGSKA (reference sequence). V shed 7 bases and J shed 0 bases, with 17 bases lying between them.

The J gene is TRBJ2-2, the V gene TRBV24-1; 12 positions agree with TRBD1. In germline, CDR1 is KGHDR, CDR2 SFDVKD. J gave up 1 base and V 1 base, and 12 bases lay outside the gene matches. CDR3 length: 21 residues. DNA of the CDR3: TGTGCCACCAGTGATTTTTTGACCGGGACAGGGGGCGTCCAGAACACCGGGGAGCTGTTTTTT. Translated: CATSDFLTGTGGVQNTGELFF.

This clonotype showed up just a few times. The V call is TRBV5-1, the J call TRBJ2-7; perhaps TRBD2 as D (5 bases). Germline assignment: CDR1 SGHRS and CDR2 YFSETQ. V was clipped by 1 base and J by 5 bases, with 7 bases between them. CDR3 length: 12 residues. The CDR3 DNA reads TGCGCCAGCAGCTTGCGGCGGGACGAGCAGTACTTC. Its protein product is CASSLRRDEQYF.

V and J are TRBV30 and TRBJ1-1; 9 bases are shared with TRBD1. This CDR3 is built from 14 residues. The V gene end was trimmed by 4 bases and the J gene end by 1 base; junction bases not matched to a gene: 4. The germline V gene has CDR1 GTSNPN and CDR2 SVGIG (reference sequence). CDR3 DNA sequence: TGTGCCTGGACCCTGGGACAGGGGAACACTGAAGCTTTCTTT. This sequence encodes CAWTLGQGNTEAFF.

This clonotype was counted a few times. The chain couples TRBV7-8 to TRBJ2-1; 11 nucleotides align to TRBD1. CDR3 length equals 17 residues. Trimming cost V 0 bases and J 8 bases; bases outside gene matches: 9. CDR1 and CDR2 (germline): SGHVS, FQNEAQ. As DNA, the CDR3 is TGTGCCAGCAGCTTAGCCGATTGGACAGGGGGCTTTGATGAGCAGTTCTTC. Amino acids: CASSLADWTGGFDEQFF. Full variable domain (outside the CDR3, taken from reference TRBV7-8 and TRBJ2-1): GAGVSQSPRYKVAKRGQDVALRCDPISGHVSLFWYQQALGQGPEFLTYFQNEAQLDKSGLPSDRFFAERPEGSVSTLKIQRTQQEDSAVYLCASSLADWTGGFDEQFFGPGTRLTVL.

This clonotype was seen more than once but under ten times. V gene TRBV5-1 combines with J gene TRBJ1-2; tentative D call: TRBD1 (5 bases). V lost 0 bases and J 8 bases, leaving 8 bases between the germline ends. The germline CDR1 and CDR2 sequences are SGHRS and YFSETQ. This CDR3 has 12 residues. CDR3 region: CASSLGGDGYTF. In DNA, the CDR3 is TGCGCCAGCAGCTTGGGAGGGGACGGCTACACCTTC.

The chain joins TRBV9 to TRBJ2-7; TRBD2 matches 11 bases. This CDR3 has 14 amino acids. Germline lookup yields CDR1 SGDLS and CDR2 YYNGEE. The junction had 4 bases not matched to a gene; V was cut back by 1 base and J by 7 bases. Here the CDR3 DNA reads TGTGCCAGCAGCGTATCCGGGACTAGCGGAGAGCAGTACTTC. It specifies CASSVSGTSGEQYF.

CDR3 sequence reads: CASSHPGVVTHEQYF. CDR3 sequence (DNA): TGTGCCAGCAGCCATCCTGGGGTAGTAACCCACGAGCAGTACTTC. This sequence joins TRBV7-9 and TRBJ2-7; no definite D call. Deletions cut 5 bases from V and 5 bases from J, with 19 bases between. Germline lookup yields CDR1 SEHNR and CDR2 FQNEAQ (reference sequence). The CDR3 runs 15 residues. The full variable domain, with the rest looked up from reference TRBV7-9 and TRBJ2-7, is DTGVSQNPRHKITKRGQNVTFRCDPISEHNRLYWYRQTLGQGPEFLTYFQNEAQLEKSRLLSDRFSAERPKGSFSTLEIQRTEQGDSAMYLCASSHPGVVTHEQYFGPGTRLTVT.

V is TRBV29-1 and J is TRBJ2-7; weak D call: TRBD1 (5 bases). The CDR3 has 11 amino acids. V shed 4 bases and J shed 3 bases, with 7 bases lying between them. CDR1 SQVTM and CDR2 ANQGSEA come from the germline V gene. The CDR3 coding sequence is TGCAGCGTTGGTGACAGCTACGAGCAGTACTTC. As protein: CSVGDSYEQYF.

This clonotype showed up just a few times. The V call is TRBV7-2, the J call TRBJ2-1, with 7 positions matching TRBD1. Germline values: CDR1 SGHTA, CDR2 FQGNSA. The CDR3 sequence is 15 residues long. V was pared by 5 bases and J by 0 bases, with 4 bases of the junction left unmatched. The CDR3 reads CASSMDRYSYNEQFF. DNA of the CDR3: TGTGCCAGCAGCATGGACAGGTACTCCTACAATGAGCAGTTCTTC.

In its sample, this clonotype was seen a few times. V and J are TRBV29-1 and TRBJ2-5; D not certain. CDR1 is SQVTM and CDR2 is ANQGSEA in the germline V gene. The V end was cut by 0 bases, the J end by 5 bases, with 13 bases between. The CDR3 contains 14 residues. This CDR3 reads CSVEDLGSEETQYF. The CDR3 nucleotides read TGCAGCGTTGAAGACCTAGGGTCGGAGGAGACCCAGTACTTC.

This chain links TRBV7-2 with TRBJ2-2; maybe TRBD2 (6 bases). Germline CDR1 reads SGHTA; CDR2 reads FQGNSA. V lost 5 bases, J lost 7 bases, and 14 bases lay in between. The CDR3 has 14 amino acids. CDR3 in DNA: TGTGCCAGCAGCCCCTCCCGGGGACTCGGGGAGCTGTTTTTT. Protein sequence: CASSPSRGLGELFF.